Reported below is one T cell receptor (beta chain). Its matching antigen is unknown. TCRdb keeps only in-frame clones here, not all; method: immunoSEQ multiplex PCR. This table has about 2,500,000 clones, 90% to 95% appearing once. This record belongs to a study of shared clonotypes between healthy human individuals. Regarding the study as a whole: Enrolling few donors narrowed the genetic and exposure-history diversity that was represented. Naive subsets tended to show greater estimated richness than memory subsets.

The sequence derives from a man younger than 30 in good health. Sequencing was performed on naive CD4+ T cells sorted from blood. The sample's subset: CD45RA+ positively selected.

For the CDR3, the DNA is TGCAGCGTGGCCACTCATCGGGCCTCCCAAGGGAGTTCACCCCTCCACTTT. It yields the protein CSVATHRASQGSSPLHF. The rearrangement links TRBV29-1 to TRBJ1-6, with D unclear. Trimming took 6 bases from V and 9 from J, leaving 27 bases between them. The germline CDR1 and CDR2 sequences are SQVTM and ANQGSEA. The CDR3 has 17 amino acids.